This TCR beta chain is drawn from a study of cytomegalovirus exposure and HLA in healthy donors. Study conclusions and caveats: In a later analysis, TCR beta V- and J-gene trimming was associated with a missense DCLRE1C variant. The study recorded 150 to 200 TCR beta chains that were cytomegalovirus-associated. CMV serostatus was the sole immune exposure data available.

Only a few counts were recorded for this clone. The antigen remains undetermined. The PCR had 60 Vbeta and 13 Jbeta primers. In the authors' workflow: Around 83 million unique TCR beta chains, 10 million to 14 million shared, were counted in a later analysis. Data came from immunoSEQ multiplex PCR; TCRdb stores just in-frame clones and leaves some out. That table gives V, J and clone size, and the DNA gave D and trimming. This table has some 160,000 clones, 75% to 90% appearing once. The CDR3 consists of 15 residues. V was cut by 1 base and J by 4 bases, with 14 bases left in between. CDR1 is LGHNA and CDR2 is YSLEER in the germline V gene.

The TCR comes from a male donor in good health and CMV-seronegative. The sequencing input was PBMCs. The chain employs TRBV4-3 and TRBJ2-7; possible D gene TRBD2, 5 bases. DNA of the CDR3: TGCGCCAGCAGCCAAGTATCCAGCGGAACTTACGAGCAGTACTTC. Amino acid sequence: CASSQVSSGTYEQYF.